One and the same sample provided the 14 T cell receptor beta chains below, sequenced in a study of blood T cell repertoires in COVID-19. Assay used: immunoSEQ multiplex PCR; TCRdb lists only in-frame clones, some missing. The data contain 140,000 to 150,000 clones, just over 85% of them singletons. The source material was PBMCs or T cells enriched from blood (not recorded which). The receptors here all came from a man aged 45 to 65 who had recovered from COVID-19.

This clone was observed a handful of times. The chain has TRBV15 and TRBJ1-4; D remains unclear. Trimming shortened V by 5 bases and J by 1 base, and 5 bases separated the two germline ends. CDR1 is LNHNV, CDR2 YYDKDF, per germline (reference sequence). The CDR3 is made up of 13 amino acids. CDR3 sequence reads: CATSPRTNEKLFF. The CDR3 DNA follows: TGTGCCACCAGCCCGAGAACTAATGAAAAACTGTTTTTT.

This clone appeared once. V and J are TRBV5-6 and TRBJ1-2; TRBD1 agrees at 8 bases. Germline CDR1 is SGHDT and CDR2 is YYEEEE. CDR3 length equals 16 residues. Unmatched junction bases numbered 14, after V lost 4 bases and J lost 6 bases. CDR3 sequence (DNA): TGTGCCAGCAGCAGGGTGGGACAGGTCATTTTGGATGGCTACACCTTC. It encodes CASSRVGQVILDGYTF. Full variable domain (remainder filled in from reference TRBV5-6 and TRBJ1-2): DAGVTQSPTHLIKTRGQQVTLRCSPKSGHDTVSWYQQALGQGPQFIFQYYEEEERQRGNFPDRFSGHQFPNYSSELNVNALLLGDSALYLCASSRVGQVILDGYTFGSGTRLTVV.

The V gene is TRBV28, the J gene TRBJ2-5, with 7 bases aligning to TRBD1. The CDR3 has 13 amino acids. Germline-derived CDR1 and CDR2 are MDHEN and SYDVKM. J was trimmed by 12 bases and V by 6 bases; bases with no gene match: 13. CDR3: CASSQGQELIEYF. CDR3 nucleotide sequence: TGTGCCAGCAGCCAAGGACAGGAATTGATTGAGTACTTC.

The genes are TRBV12-3 or TRBV12-4 and TRBJ1-1; the D is unclear. The CDR3 extends over 12 amino acids. The V gene lost 7 bases and the J gene lost 9 bases, with 15 bases spanning the gap. This CDR3 is CASNPVREKAFF. Written as DNA, the CDR3 is TGTGCCAGCAACCCAGTTAGGGAGAAAGCTTTCTTT.

This clone came up once. The genes are TRBV9 and TRBJ1-2; D might be TRBD1 (6 bases). There are 14 residues in the CDR3. From germline, CDR1 is SGDLS and CDR2 YYNGEE. Trimming stripped 0 bases from V and 4 bases from J, with 10 bases between. The CDR3 DNA is TGTGCCAGCAGCGTAGGAGGACAGCCCTATGGCTACACCTTC. Its translation is CASSVGGQPYGYTF.

The V gene is TRBV10-3, the J gene TRBJ1-5, with D maybe TRBD1 (5 bases). Germline V lookup: CDR1 ENHRY, CDR2 SYGVKD. The CDR3 loop spans 15 amino acids. The germline V and J ends were trimmed by 6 bases and 7 bases, with 19 bases remaining between them. CDR3 DNA sequence: TGTGCCATCAGGCGGCGGGGGTACGGGGGACAGCCCCAGCATTTT. Protein product: CAIRRRGYGGQPQHF.

The rearrangement uses TRBV29-1 and TRBJ1-2; TRBD1 matches at 10 bases. The CDR3 loop spans 13 amino acids. Germline CDR1 and CDR2: SQVTM and ANQGSEA. Trimming took 8 bases from V and 8 from J; bases not matched to a gene: 11. CDR3 sequence: CSTSGTGEVGYTF. CDR3 bases: TGCAGCACCTCCGGGACAGGGGAAGTGGGCTACACCTTC.

The V call is TRBV11-2, the J call TRBJ1-1; 9 bases align to TRBD1. The germline V gene has CDR1 SGHAT and CDR2 FQNNGV. The V gene end was trimmed by 5 bases and the J gene end by 1 base; junction bases not matched to a gene: 8. This CDR3 has 16 residues. DNA of the CDR3: TGTGCCAGCAGCCCCCGACAGGGGGGGACGAACACTGAAGCTTTCTTT. This sequence encodes CASSPRQGGTNTEAFF.

The rearrangement joins TRBV7-3 to TRBJ2-1; D perhaps matches TRBD2 (6 bases). This CDR3 comprises 13 residues. From germline, CDR1 is SGHTA and CDR2 FQGTGA. V dropped 2 bases and J dropped 9 bases, with 11 bases sitting between them. In DNA form, the CDR3 reads TGTGCCAGCAGCTTACGGATGGAGGGTGAGCAGTTCTTC. It specifies CASSLRMEGEQFF.

This clone was counted a single time. The CDR3 DNA reads TGCGCCAGCAGCCAAGATCTGCGTGCTGACTCCTACGAGCAGTACTTC. Its protein product is CASSQDLRADSYEQYF. This chain links TRBV4-3 with TRBJ2-7; D is uncertain. With 0 bases removed from V and 0 bases from J, the gap between germline ends came to 12 bases. Germline CDR1 reads LGHNA; CDR2 reads YSLEER. This CDR3 is 16 amino acids long.

The chain joins TRBV24-1 to TRBJ2-5, with 8 bases fitting TRBD1. The CDR3 runs to 15 residues. Trimming at V came to 4 bases and at J to 5 bases, leaving 8 bases not matched to a gene. Germline loops: CDR1 KGHDR, CDR2 SFDVKD. DNA of the CDR3: TGTGCCACCAGTGACAAGACAGGGGCGGGGGAGACCCAGTACTTC. Amino acid sequence: CATSDKTGAGETQYF.

This sequence joins TRBV4-2 and TRBJ1-1; 8 bases fit TRBD1. From germline, CDR1 is LGHNA and CDR2 YNFKEQ. The junction had 8 bases not matched to a gene; V was cut back by 5 bases and J by 3 bases. The CDR3 has 15 residues. CDR3 residues: CASSFTGGTDTEAFF. In DNA form, the CDR3 reads TGTGCCAGCAGCTTCACAGGGGGAACGGACACTGAAGCTTTCTTT.

This chain connects TRBV14 to TRBJ2-7, with 10 positions matching TRBD2. This CDR3 region has 15 residues. The germline gives CDR1 SGHDN, CDR2 FVKESK. V was clipped by 1 base and J by 3 bases; unmatched bases: 3. CDR3 residues: CASSQGTSGYYEQYF. The DNA for the CDR3 is TGTGCCAGCAGCCAAGGGACTAGCGGATACTACGAGCAGTACTTC. The full variable domain, completed using reference TRBV14 and TRBJ2-7, is EAGVTQFPSHSVIEKGQTVTLRCDPISGHDNLYWYRRVMGKEIKFLLHFVKESKQDESGMPNNRFLAERTGGTYSTLKVQPAELEDSGVYFCASSQGTSGYYEQYFGPGTRLTVT.

V gene TRBV7-8 combines with J gene TRBJ2-6, with 7 bases that match TRBD1. CDR3 length equals 17 residues. V was pared by 3 bases and J by 1 base, with 6 bases of the junction left unmatched. Germline V gene sequence: CDR1 SGHVS, CDR2 FQNEAQ. For the CDR3, the DNA is TGTGCCAGCAGCTTTAGAGGCAGGGGGTCTGGGGCCAACGTCCTGACTTTC. Translating it yields CASSFRGRGSGANVLTF. The full variable domain, in which reference TRBV7-8 and TRBJ2-6 provide the parts outside the CDR3, is GAGVSQSPRYKVAKRGQDVALRCDPISGHVSLFWYQQALGQGPEFLTYFQNEAQLDKSGLPSDRFFAERPEGSVSTLKIQRTQQEDSAVYLCASSFRGRGSGANVLTFGAGSRLTVL.